These 16 T cell receptor beta chains originate from one sample sequenced in a study of response to subunit inactivated influenza vaccine. One entry per CDR3 protein, called by TCRdb with MiXCR from the RT-PCR reads. The sample lists around 650,000 distinct CDR3 sequences, 15% to 19% occurring once. Sequences were derived from PBMCs from blood, sampled roughly 12 days after vaccination. The origin of the receptors is a man in his fifties or sixties who received an inactivated influenza vaccine.

This clonotype was recorded a few times. The chain has TRBV7-8 and TRBJ2-7; 16 positions agree with TRBD2. The length of the CDR3 is 18 residues. The V gene's germline CDR1 is SGHVS and CDR2 FQNEAQ. V lost 1 base and J lost 2; bases outside the gene matches: 5. CDR3 bases: TGTGCCAGCAGCTTAGGGTGGGGGACTAGCGGGAGGGCCTACGAGCAGTACTTC. Its protein product is CASSLGWGTSGRAYEQYF.

This clonotype showed up just a few times. The rearrangement uses TRBV27 and TRBJ2-7, with 9 bases identical to TRBD2. V shed 2 bases and J 6 bases; nucleotides not matched to a gene: 11. The germline V gene encodes CDR1 MNHEY and CDR2 SMNVEV (reference sequence). The CDR3 contains 16 residues. The CDR3 sequence is CASSLLGGRAAGEQYF. The DNA of the CDR3 is TGTGCCAGCAGTTTACTAGGCGGGAGGGCCGCGGGCGAGCAGTACTTC.

This clonotype has a count of ten or more. V gene TRBV6-1 combines with J gene TRBJ1-2; weak D call: TRBD1 (6 bases). In germline, CDR1 is MNHNS, CDR2 SASEGT. Trimming took off 6 bases at V and 1 base at J, with 12 bases between the two ends. The CDR3 spans 14 residues. The CDR3 bases are TGTGCCAGCAGGGCCAGGGGTAATAACTATGGCTACACCTTC. It codes for CASRARGNNYGYTF.

The chain has TRBV29-1 and TRBJ2-7; 7 positions agree with TRBD2. CDR3 length: 15 amino acids. Unmatched junction bases numbered 13, after V lost 6 bases and J lost 2 bases. Germline CDR1 and CDR2: SQVTM and ANQGSEA. CDR3 residues: CSVAQPGLLTYEQYF. The CDR3 region has the DNA TGCAGCGTGGCCCAACCGGGACTACTTACCTACGAGCAGTACTTC.

The chain has TRBV12-3 or TRBV12-4 and TRBJ2-7, with a tentative D call TRBD2 (6 bases). V lost 7 bases to trimming and J lost 4 bases, with 17 bases between them. The CDR3 totals 14 residues. CDR3 nucleotide sequence: TGTGCCAGCAATCCGGGACTTGCATCATACGAGCAGTACTTC. Translated: CASNPGLASYEQYF.

The gene calls are TRBV2 and TRBJ2-3; TRBD1 aligns across 9 bases. The CDR3 consists of 14 residues. Germline CDR1 and CDR2: SNHLY and FYNNEI. With 8 bases clipped from V and 5 bases from J, the junction kept 8 bases outside the gene matches. The CDR3 here is CASRRDREIDTQYF. Here the CDR3 DNA reads TGTGCCAGCCGGCGGGACAGGGAGATAGATACGCAGTATTTT.

This clonotype occurred a few times. The chain combines TRBV2 with TRBJ2-3, with D possibly being TRBD2 (6 bases). Germline CDR1 reads SNHLY; CDR2 reads FYNNEI. The V gene lost 1 base and the J gene lost 6 bases, with 8 bases spanning the gap. CDR3 length equals 13 residues. CDR3 coding DNA: TGTGCCAGCAGTGAAGTGGGAGGCGATACGCAGTATTTT. Protein: CASSEVGGDTQYF.

This clonotype occurred a few times. The rearrangement joins TRBV4-2 to TRBJ1-2, with 7 bases aligning to TRBD1. The trim removed 1 base at V and 10 bases at J, leaving 18 bases unmatched. Per the germline V gene, CDR1 is LGHNA and CDR2 is YNFKEQ. This CDR3 has 17 residues. The CDR3 region is CASSQARGTGTARNYTF. Here the CDR3 DNA reads TGTGCCAGCAGCCAAGCTAGGGGGACCGGGACAGCTCGAAACTACACCTTC.

The chain couples TRBV10-3 to TRBJ2-7; TRBD2 aligns across 8 bases. V lost 3 bases and J lost 6; bases outside the gene matches: 13. Germline lookup yields CDR1 ENHRY and CDR2 SYGVKD. The CDR3 consists of 16 residues. Written as DNA, the CDR3 is TGTGCCATCAGTGAACCGGGAGGCGGGGGGATAGGCGAGCAGTACTTC. It encodes CAISEPGGGGIGEQYF.

In its sample, this clonotype was seen a few times. The chain joins TRBV6-1 to TRBJ2-2; the match to TRBD2 covers 8 bases. The trim removed 6 bases at V and 4 bases at J, leaving 10 bases unmatched. CDR1 MNHNS and CDR2 SASEGT come from the germline V gene. CDR3 size: 16 residues. CDR3 nucleotides: TGTGCCAGCAGGGCCGGGGGGGCCGTTTCCACCGGGGAGCTGTTTTTT. Residues: CASRAGGAVSTGELFF.

V usage is TRBV18 and J usage is TRBJ2-7; TRBD1 matches at 8 bases. Germline V gene sequence: CDR1 KGHSH, CDR2 LQKENI. V was pared by 3 bases and J by 3 bases, with 7 bases of the junction left unmatched. This CDR3 comprises 15 residues. The CDR3 DNA sequence: TGTGCCAGCTCACCTTACAGGGGGGCGGGCTACGAGCAGTACTTC. Translated: CASSPYRGAGYEQYF.

In this sample, this clonotype turned up many times. The V call is TRBV4-3, the J call TRBJ2-1; D is possibly TRBD2 (7 bases). Germline V lookup: CDR1 LGHNA, CDR2 YSLEER. Deletions cut 0 bases from V and 7 bases from J, with 22 bases between. The CDR3 has 18 residues. CDR3 protein: CASSQDLGGGKYLNEQFF. CDR3 nucleotide sequence: TGCGCCAGCAGCCAAGATCTGGGGGGGGGCAAGTACCTGAATGAGCAGTTCTTC.

The chain carries TRBV24-1 and TRBJ1-2; D is perhaps TRBD1 (5 bases). This CDR3 contains 15 residues. CDR1 is KGHDR and CDR2 is SFDVKD in the germline V gene. Trimming left V 3 bases short and J 8 bases short, with 18 bases between. CDR3 nucleotide sequence: TGTGCCACCAGTGATAGGGACGCCTTGGGTTCCGGCTACACCTTC. Encoded protein: CATSDRDALGSGYTF.

Ten or more counts support this clonotype. V and J are TRBV6-4 and TRBJ2-1, with TRBD1 as a possible D gene (6 bases). Germline CDR1 MRHNA, CDR2 SNTAGT. The V and J ends lost 3 bases and 8 bases respectively, with 11 bases between them. The CDR3 covers 13 residues. CDR3 sequence (DNA): TGTGCCAGCAGTGAACAGGGCTGGGATGAGCAGTTCTTC. Translated: CASSEQGWDEQFF.

This clonotype has at least ten counts. V usage is TRBV12-3 or TRBV12-4 and J usage is TRBJ2-3, with D possibly TRBD2 on 5 matching bases. The V gene lost 7 bases and the J gene lost 8 bases, with 19 bases spanning the gap. The CDR3 contains 14 residues. The CDR3 coding sequence is TGTGCCAGCACCGTGAGGGTTCAAGACGGTACGCAGTATTTT. As protein: CASTVRVQDGTQYF.

V usage is TRBV7-9 and J usage is TRBJ2-5; D is possibly TRBD1 (6 bases). CDR3 length equals 16 residues. The ends were cut back, 4 bases at V and 2 bases at J, with 17 bases in the middle. Germline CDR1 and CDR2: SEHNR and FQNEAQ (reference sequence). CDR3 DNA: TGTGCCAGCAGCTCACAGGGTGGGAGTTTTCAAGAGACCCAGTACTTC. Translated, it gives CASSSQGGSFQETQYF.